The text below deals with one T cell receptor (beta chain). Its specificity is not known. Measured with immunoSEQ multiplex PCR; TCRdb has only the in-frame clones, and not every one. The sample records roughly 69,000 clones, more than 85% being singletons. This entry comes from a study of OX40 agonist ivuxolimab in advanced cancers. Study overall: Anti-PD-1, anti-PD-L1 or anti-CTLA-4 therapy given earlier was allowed, and over 35% had some. Study-level results: Compared with CD4+, CD8+ T cells on average had more expanded clones.

The CDR3 loop spans 13 amino acids. V lost 7 bases to trimming and J lost 8 bases, with 15 bases between them. Germline V lookup: CDR1 LNHDA, CDR2 SQIVND (reference sequence). The chain links TRBV19 to TRBJ2-1, with a possible D match to TRBD1 (8 bases). The sample consisted of CD4+ or CD8+ T cells sorted from blood, taken in a trial of the OX40 agonist ivuxolimab. This TCR was recovered from an adult with an advanced solid tumor such as melanoma, head and neck, liver or kidney cancer. Here the CDR3 reads CASKSGTGHEQFF. CDR3 sequence (DNA): TGTGCCAGTAAAAGCGGGACAGGTCATGAGCAGTTCTTC.